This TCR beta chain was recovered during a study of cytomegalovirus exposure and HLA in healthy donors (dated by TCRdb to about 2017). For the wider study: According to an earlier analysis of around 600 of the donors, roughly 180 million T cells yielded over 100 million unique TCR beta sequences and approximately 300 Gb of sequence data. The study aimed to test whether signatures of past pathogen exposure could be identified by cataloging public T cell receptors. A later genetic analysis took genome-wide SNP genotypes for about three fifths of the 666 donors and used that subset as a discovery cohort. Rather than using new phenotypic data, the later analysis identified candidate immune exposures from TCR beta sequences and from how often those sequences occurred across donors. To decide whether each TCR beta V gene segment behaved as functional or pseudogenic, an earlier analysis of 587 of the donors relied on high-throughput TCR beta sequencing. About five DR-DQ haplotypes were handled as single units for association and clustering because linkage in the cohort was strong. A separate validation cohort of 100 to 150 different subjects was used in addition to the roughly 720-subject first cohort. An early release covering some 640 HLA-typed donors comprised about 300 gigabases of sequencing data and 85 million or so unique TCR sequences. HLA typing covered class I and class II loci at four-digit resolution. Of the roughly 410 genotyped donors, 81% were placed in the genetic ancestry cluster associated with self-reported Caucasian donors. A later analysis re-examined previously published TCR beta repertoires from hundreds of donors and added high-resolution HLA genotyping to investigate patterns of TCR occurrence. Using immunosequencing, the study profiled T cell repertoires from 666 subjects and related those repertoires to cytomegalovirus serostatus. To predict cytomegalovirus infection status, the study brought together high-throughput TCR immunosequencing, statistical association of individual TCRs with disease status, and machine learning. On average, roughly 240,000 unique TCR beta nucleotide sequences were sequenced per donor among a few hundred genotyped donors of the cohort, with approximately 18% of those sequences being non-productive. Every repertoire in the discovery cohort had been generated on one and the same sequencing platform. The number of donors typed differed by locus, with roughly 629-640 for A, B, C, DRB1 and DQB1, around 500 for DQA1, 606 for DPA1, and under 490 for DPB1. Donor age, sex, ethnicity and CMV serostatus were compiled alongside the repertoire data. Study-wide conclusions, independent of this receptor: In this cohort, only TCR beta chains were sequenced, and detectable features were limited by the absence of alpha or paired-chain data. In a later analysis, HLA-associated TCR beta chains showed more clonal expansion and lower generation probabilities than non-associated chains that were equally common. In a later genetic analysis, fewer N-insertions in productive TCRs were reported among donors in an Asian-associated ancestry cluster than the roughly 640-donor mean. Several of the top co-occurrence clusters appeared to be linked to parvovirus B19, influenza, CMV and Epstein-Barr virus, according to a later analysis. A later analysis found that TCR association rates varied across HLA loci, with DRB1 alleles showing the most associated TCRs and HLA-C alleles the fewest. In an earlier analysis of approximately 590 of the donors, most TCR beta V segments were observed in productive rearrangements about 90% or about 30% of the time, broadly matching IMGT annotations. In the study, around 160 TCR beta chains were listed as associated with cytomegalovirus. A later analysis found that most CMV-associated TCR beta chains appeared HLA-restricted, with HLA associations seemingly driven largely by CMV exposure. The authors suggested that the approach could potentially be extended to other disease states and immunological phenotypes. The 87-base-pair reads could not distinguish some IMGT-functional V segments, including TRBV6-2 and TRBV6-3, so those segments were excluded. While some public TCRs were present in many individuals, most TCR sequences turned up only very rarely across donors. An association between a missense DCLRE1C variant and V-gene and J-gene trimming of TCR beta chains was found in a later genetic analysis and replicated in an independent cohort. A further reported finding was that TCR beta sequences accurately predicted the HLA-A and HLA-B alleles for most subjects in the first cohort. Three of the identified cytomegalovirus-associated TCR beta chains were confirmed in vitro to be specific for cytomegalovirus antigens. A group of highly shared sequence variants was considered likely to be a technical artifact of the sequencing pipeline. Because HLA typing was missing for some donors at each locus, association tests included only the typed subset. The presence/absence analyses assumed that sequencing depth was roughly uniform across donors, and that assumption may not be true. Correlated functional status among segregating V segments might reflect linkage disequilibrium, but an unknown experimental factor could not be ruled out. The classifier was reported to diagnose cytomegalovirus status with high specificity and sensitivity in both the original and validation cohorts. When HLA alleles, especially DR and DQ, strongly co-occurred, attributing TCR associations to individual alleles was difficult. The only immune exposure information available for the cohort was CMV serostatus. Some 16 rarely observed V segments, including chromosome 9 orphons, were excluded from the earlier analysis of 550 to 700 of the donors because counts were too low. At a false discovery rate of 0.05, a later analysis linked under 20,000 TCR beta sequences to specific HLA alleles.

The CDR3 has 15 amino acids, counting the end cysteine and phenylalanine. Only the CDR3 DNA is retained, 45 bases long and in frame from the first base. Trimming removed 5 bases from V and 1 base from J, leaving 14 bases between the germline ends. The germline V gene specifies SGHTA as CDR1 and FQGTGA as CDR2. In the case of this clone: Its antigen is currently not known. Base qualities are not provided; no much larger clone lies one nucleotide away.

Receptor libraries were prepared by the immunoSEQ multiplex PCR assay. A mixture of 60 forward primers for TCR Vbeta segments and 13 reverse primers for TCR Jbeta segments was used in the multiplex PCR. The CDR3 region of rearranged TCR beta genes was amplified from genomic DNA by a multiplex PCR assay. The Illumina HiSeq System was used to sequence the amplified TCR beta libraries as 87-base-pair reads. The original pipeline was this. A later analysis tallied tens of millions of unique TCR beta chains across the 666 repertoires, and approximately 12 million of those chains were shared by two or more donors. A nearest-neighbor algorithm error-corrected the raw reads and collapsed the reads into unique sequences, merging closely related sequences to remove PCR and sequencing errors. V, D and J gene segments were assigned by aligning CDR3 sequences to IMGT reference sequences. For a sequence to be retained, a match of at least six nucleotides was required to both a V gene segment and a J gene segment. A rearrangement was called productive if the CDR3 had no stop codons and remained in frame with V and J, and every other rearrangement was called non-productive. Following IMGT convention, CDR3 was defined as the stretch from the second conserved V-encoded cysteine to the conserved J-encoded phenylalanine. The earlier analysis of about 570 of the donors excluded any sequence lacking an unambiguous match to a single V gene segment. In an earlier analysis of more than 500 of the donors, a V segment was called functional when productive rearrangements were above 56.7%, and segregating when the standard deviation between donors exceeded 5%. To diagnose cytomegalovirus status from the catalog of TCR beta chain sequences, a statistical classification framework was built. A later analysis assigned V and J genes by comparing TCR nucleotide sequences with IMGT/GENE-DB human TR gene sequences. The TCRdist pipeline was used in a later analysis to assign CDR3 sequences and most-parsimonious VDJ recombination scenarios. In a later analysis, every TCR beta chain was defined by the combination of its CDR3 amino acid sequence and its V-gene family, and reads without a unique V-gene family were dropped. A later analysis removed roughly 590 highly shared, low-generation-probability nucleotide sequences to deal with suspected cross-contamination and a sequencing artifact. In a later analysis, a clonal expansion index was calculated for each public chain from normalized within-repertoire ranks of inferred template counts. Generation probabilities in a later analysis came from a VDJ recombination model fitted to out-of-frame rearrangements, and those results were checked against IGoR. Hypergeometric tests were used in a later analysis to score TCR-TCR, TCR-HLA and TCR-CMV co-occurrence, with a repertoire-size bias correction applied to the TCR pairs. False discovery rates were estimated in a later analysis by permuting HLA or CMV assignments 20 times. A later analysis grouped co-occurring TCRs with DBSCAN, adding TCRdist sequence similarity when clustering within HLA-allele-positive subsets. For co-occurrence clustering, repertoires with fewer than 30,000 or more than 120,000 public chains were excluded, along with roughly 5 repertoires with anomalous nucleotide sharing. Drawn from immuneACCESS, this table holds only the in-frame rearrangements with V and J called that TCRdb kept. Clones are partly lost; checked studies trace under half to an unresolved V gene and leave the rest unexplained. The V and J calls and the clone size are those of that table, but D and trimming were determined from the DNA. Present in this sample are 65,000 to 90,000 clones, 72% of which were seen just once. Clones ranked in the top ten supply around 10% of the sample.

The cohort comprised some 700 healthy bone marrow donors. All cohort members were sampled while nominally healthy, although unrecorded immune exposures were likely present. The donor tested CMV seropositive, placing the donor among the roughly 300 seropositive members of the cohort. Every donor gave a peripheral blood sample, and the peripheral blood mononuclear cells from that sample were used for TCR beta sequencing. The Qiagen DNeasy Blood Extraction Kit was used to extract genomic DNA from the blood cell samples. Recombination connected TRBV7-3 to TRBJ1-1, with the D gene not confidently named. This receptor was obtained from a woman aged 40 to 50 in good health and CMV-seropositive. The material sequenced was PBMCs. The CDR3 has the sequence CASSKGGKTNTEAFF. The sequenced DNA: TGTGCCAGCAGCAAAGGCGGGAAGACGAACACTGAAGCTTTCTTT.